The 5 T cell receptor beta chains presented below share a single source sample, sequenced in a study of beta chain features in type 1 diabetes (dated by TCRdb to the late 2010s). Overall results and qualifications from the work: Type 1 diabetes patients showed a moderate but significant shortening of TCRB CDR3 length in all four CD4+ subsets.

Libraries were prepared through the immunoSEQ multiplex PCR assay. The High Capacity cDNA Reverse Transcription Kit was used to reverse transcribe all of the isolated RNA, meaning that expressed TCRB transcripts were what got sequenced. What TCRdb holds here is the immuneACCESS table cut down to in-frame rearrangements. Part of the clones is not present; checked against another copy, under half of the missing clones reflect an unresolved V gene, and the others are unexplained. Present in this sample are around 150,000 clones, 9% to 10% of which were seen just once. In total, the top ten clones hold roughly 0.72% of the sample. Antigens of these TCRs are unknown. Sequenced input: central memory CD4+ T cells from blood. The source is a woman in her twenties or thirties with type 1 diabetes.

This clone has only a few counts. The J gene is TRBJ2-7, the V gene TRBV5-6; TRBD1 matches 8 bases. This CDR3 has 16 amino acids. CDR1 and CDR2 from the germline V gene are SGHDT and YYEEEE. V shed 4 bases, J shed 2 bases, and the junction held 11 bases outside the gene matches. In nucleotides, the CDR3 is TGTGCCAGCAGCCGAAGATGGACAGGGCGAACCTACGAGCAGTACTTC. Protein sequence: CASSRRWTGRTYEQYF.

V usage is TRBV28 and J usage is TRBJ1-5; D not resolved. CDR3 length equals 15 residues. Germline V gives CDR1 MDHEN, CDR2 SYDVKM. The V end lost 5 bases, the J end lost 1 base, and 12 bases lay between the germline ends. CDR3 coding DNA: TGTGCCAGCAGTATTACGGGAGAAAGCAATCAGCCCCAGCATTTT. It translates to CASSITGESNQPQHF.

This clone has just a few counts. The chain carries TRBV11-2 and TRBJ1-2; D not resolved. The V end was cut by 1 base, the J end by 2 bases, with 8 bases between. Germline lookup yields CDR1 SGHAT and CDR2 FQNNGV. The CDR3 runs 14 residues. The CDR3 here is CASSLGLSNYGYTF. The DNA for the CDR3 is TGTGCCAGCAGCTTAGGTCTGTCGAACTATGGCTACACCTTC.

The chain joins TRBV9 to TRBJ1-4, with D uncertain. CDR3 size: 15 residues. Looked up from germline, CDR1 is SGDLS and CDR2 is YYNGEE. Trimming stripped 4 bases from V and 3 bases from J, with 13 bases between. The CDR3 region is CASSPRYGANEKLFF. In DNA form, the CDR3 reads TGTGCCAGCAGCCCCCGGTACGGGGCTAATGAAAAACTGTTTTTT.

This clone has a handful of counts. J is TRBJ2-1 and V is TRBV5-6; tentative D call: TRBD2 (6 bases). V was clipped by 4 bases and J by 4 bases, with 12 bases between them. CDR1 SGHDT and CDR2 YYEEEE come from the germline V gene. The CDR3 has 14 residues. The DNA of the CDR3 is TGTGCCAGCAGCGGGGGACTGGATTACAATGAGCAGTTCTTC. Translating gives CASSGGLDYNEQFF.